Presented here are 30 T cell receptor beta chains from one specimen sequenced in a study of blood T cell repertoires in COVID-19. The table came from immunoSEQ multiplex PCR; TCRdb's copy has only in-frame clones and leaves some out. The table shows roughly 150,000 clones, with over 75% occurring only once. The specimen sequenced was peripheral blood. The receptors derive from an elderly man with COVID-19, enrolled during active disease.

The V and J genes are TRBV7-7 and TRBJ2-2; 8 bases are shared with TRBD1. The CDR3 sequence is 19 residues long. The junction had 15 bases not matched to a gene; V was cut back by 1 base and J by 5 bases. Germline V gene sequence: CDR1 SSHAT, CDR2 FNYEAQ (reference sequence). As DNA, the CDR3 is TGTGCCAGCAGCTTAGAGCGCCGGCGCAGGGGACAGGAGACCGGGGAGCTGTTTTTT. This encodes CASSLERRRRGQETGELFF.

This chain joins TRBV10-3 and TRBJ1-5; 7 bases match TRBD1. Germline assignment: CDR1 ENHRY and CDR2 SYGVKD. J was trimmed by 0 bases and V by 3 bases; bases with no gene match: 5. CDR3 length: 16 residues. Written as DNA, the CDR3 is TGTGCCATCAGTGACCTAGACAGGGATAGCAATCAGCCCCAGCATTTT. This encodes CAISDLDRDSNQPQHF.

The chain couples TRBV18 to TRBJ1-4; no clear D gene. This CDR3 spans 16 amino acids. V lost 0 bases and J 3 bases, leaving 11 bases between the germline ends. Germline CDR1 and CDR2: KGHSH and LQKENI. The CDR3 spells CASSPPSQVPNEKLFF. Here the CDR3 DNA reads TGTGCCAGCTCACCACCTTCGCAGGTCCCTAATGAAAAACTGTTTTTT.

The chain links TRBV5-8 to TRBJ1-4; D is possibly TRBD1 (5 bases). The germline V gene has CDR1 SGHTS and CDR2 YDEGEE. This CDR3 spans 15 amino acids. V dropped 0 bases and J dropped 7 bases, with 13 bases sitting between them. The CDR3 here is CASSLGRMGREKLFF. Here the CDR3 DNA reads TGTGCCAGCAGCTTGGGTCGAATGGGGCGTGAAAAACTGTTTTTT.

As to this clone: Other nucleotide sequences in the sample specify the same CDR3. The chain recombines TRBV18 with TRBJ1-1, with D perhaps matching TRBD1 (6 bases). V lost 3 bases, J lost 0 bases, and 11 bases lay in between. This CDR3 region has 15 residues. CDR1 and CDR2 from the germline V gene are KGHSH and LQKENI. The CDR3 nucleotides are TGTGCCAGCTCACCGAGGGGGGGGCTGAACACTGAAGCTTTCTTT. Its translation: CASSPRGGLNTEAFF.

This clone was seen once. V usage is TRBV15 and J usage is TRBJ1-4; TRBD1 might be the D (6 bases). Per germline, CDR1 LNHNV and CDR2 YYDKDF (reference sequence). Trimming took 5 bases from V and 8 from J, leaving 21 bases between them. The CDR3 is 16 amino acids. The CDR3 DNA reads as TGTGCCACCAGCGGGGACCACACAGGGTACGGGGAAAAACTGTTTTTT. Translating gives CATSGDHTGYGEKLFF.

The V and J genes are TRBV3-1 (or the pseudogene TRBV3-2) and TRBJ2-1; perhaps TRBD2 as D (6 bases). Germline V gene data show CDR1 as LGHDT and CDR2 as YNNKEL (reference sequence). V lost 0 bases, J lost 4 bases, and 16 bases lay in between. The CDR3 has 17 amino acids. For the CDR3, the DNA is TGTGCCAGCAGCCAAGATAGCCGGCGCGGGACTTACAATGAGCAGTTCTTC. This encodes CASSQDSRRGTYNEQFF.

J is TRBJ1-1 and V is TRBV29-1, with D perhaps TRBD1 (5 bases). Trimming shortened V by 7 bases and J by 6 bases, and 15 bases separated the two germline ends. The CDR3 runs 12 residues. Germline values: CDR1 SQVTM, CDR2 ANQGSEA. DNA of the CDR3: TGCAGCGGTGGCCCAGGGCTTGCTGAAGCTTTCTTT. It is translated as CSGGPGLAEAFF.

This chain uses TRBV6-6 with TRBJ1-1, with D perhaps TRBD1 (6 bases). CDR1 and CDR2 from the germline V gene are MNHNY and SVGAGI (reference sequence). This CDR3 spans 16 amino acids. V lost 0 bases to trimming and J lost 6 bases, with 17 bases between them. The CDR3 protein is CASSYSGGGSRAEAFF. The CDR3 nucleotides read TGTGCCAGCAGTTACTCGGGGGGGGGCAGTAGAGCTGAAGCTTTCTTT.

The rearrangement joins TRBV2 to TRBJ1-6; D gene uncertain. Trimming left V 3 bases short and J 8 bases short, with 8 bases between. The CDR3 has 13 residues. CDR1 is SNHLY and CDR2 is FYNNEI in the germline V gene. This CDR3 reads CASSDERDSPLHF. Here the CDR3 DNA reads TGTGCCAGCAGTGATGAGAGGGATTCACCCCTCCACTTT. Drawing the rest from reference TRBV2 and TRBJ1-6, the complete variable domain is EPEVTQTPSHQVTQMGQEVILRCVPISNHLYFYWYRQILGQKVEFLVSFYNNEISEKSEIFDDQFSVERPDGSNFTLKIRSTKLEDSAMYFCASSDERDSPLHFGNGTRLTVT.

This chain joins TRBV19 and TRBJ2-3; TRBD2 matches at 8 bases. The V segment lost 4 bases and the J segment 2 bases; nucleotides outside the gene matches: 11. The CDR3 covers 17 residues. Germline V gene sequence: CDR1 LNHDA, CDR2 SQIVND (reference sequence). In nucleotides, the CDR3 is TGTGCCAGTAGTACGGAAGCGGGAGACAGCTTCACAGATACGCAGTATTTT. It translates to CASSTEAGDSFTDTQYF.

J is TRBJ1-2 and V is TRBV19, with 10 bases aligning to TRBD1. CDR3 length: 14 amino acids. V lost 0 bases, J lost 11 bases, and 6 bases stayed unmatched. Germline CDR1 reads LNHDA; CDR2 reads SQIVND (reference sequence). In DNA form, the CDR3 reads TGTGCCAGTAGTATAGACACCGACAGGGGGCTATACACCTTC. Protein: CASSIDTDRGLYTF. The whole variable domain, remainder taken from reference TRBV19 and TRBJ1-2, is DGGITQSPKYLFRKEGQNVTLSCEQNLNHDAMYWYRQDPGQGLRLIYYSQIVNDFQKGDIAEGYSVSREKKESFPLTVTSAQKNPTAFYLCASSIDTDRGLYTFGSGTRLTVV.

V and J are TRBV5-6 and TRBJ2-1; 10 bases line up with TRBD2. CDR3 length: 17 residues. Germline-derived CDR1 and CDR2 are SGHDT and YYEEEE. J gave up 7 bases and V 0 bases, and 10 bases lay outside the gene matches. The CDR3 region has the DNA TGTGCCAGCAGCTTGGCCGGGAGCGGGGGGGACCGGAATGAGCAGTTCTTC. Protein sequence: CASSLAGSGGDRNEQFF.

The chain uses TRBV6-5 and TRBJ2-3; D gene ambiguous. CDR3 length: 11 amino acids. V lost 7 bases, J lost 2 bases, and 4 bases lay in between. From germline, CDR1 is MNHEY and CDR2 SVGAGI. Here the CDR3 DNA reads TGTGCCAGCATATTCACAGATACGCAGTATTTT. Protein sequence: CASIFTDTQYF.

The chain combines TRBV6-5 with TRBJ1-6; 10 bases agree with TRBD1. This CDR3 has 14 residues. J gave up 8 bases and V 6 bases, and 4 bases lay outside the gene matches. Germline assignment: CDR1 MNHEY and CDR2 SVGAGI. The CDR3 bases are TGTGCCAGCAGCCCGGACAGGGGGGATTCACCCCTCCACTTT. It specifies CASSPDRGDSPLHF.

V is TRBV19 and J is TRBJ1-5; D possibly corresponds to TRBD1 (6 bases). Germline V gene lookup returns CDR1 LNHDA and CDR2 SQIVND (reference sequence). Trimming took 6 bases from V and 2 from J, leaving 20 bases between them. CDR3 length: 17 residues. Here the CDR3 DNA reads TGTGCCAGTAGCCCCGGGGAGGGGGTTGGGGGCAATCAGCCCCAGCATTTT. This sequence encodes CASSPGEGVGGNQPQHF. The full variable domain, its missing parts supplied by reference TRBV19 and TRBJ1-5, is DGGITQSPKYLFRKEGQNVTLSCEQNLNHDAMYWYRQDPGQGLRLIYYSQIVNDFQKGDIAEGYSVSREKKESFPLTVTSAQKNPTAFYLCASSPGEGVGGNQPQHFGDGTRLSIL.

The chain is built from TRBV7-9 and TRBJ1-2, with D unclear. The CDR3 totals 13 residues. Trimming left V 2 bases short and J 7 bases short, with 11 bases between. Germline CDR1 and CDR2: SEHNR and FQNEAQ (reference sequence). The CDR3 loop reads CASSLQEVGGYTF. In nucleotides, the CDR3 is TGTGCCAGCAGCTTACAGGAGGTGGGTGGCTACACCTTC.

V usage is TRBV29-1 and J usage is TRBJ1-2, with TRBD1 matching 10 bases. J lost 4 bases, V lost 7 bases, and 6 bases had no gene match. Germline loops: CDR1 SQVTM, CDR2 ANQGSEA. This CDR3 region has 13 residues. The chain's CDR3 is CSAQTGGGYGYTF. In DNA, the CDR3 is TGCAGCGCCCAGACAGGGGGCGGCTATGGCTACACCTTC. The variable domain in full, completed from reference TRBV29-1 and TRBJ1-2, reads SAVISQKPSRDICQRGTSLTIQCQVDSQVTMMFWYRQQPGQSLTLIATANQGSEATYESGFVIDKFPISRPNLTFSTLTVSNMSPEDSSIYLCSAQTGGGYGYTFGSGTRLTVV.

The genes are TRBV7-2 and TRBJ1-3; 7 bases are shared with TRBD1. With V trimmed by 3 bases and J by 1 base, 0 bases remained unmatched. There are 14 residues in the CDR3. The germline V gene has CDR1 SGHTA and CDR2 FQGNSA. The CDR3 DNA reads TGTGCCAGCAGCTTGACAGGGTCTGGAAACACCATATATTTT. Protein: CASSLTGSGNTIYF.

CDR3 coding DNA: TGTGCCAGCTCACCACCTTTCGGACAGTTGGGAGGGGAGACCCAGTACTTC. Translating it yields CASSPPFGQLGGETQYF. This rearrangement joins TRBV18 to TRBJ2-5; D is possibly TRBD2 (7 bases). Germline CDR1 is KGHSH and CDR2 is LQKENI. V gave up 0 bases and J gave up 5 bases, with 19 bases separating them. The CDR3 runs to 17 residues.

This chain links TRBV5-1 with TRBJ1-3; 8 bases fit TRBD1. This CDR3 is built from 12 residues. Unmatched junction bases numbered 0, after V lost 7 bases and J lost 3 bases. In germline, CDR1 is SGHRS, CDR2 YFSETQ. DNA of the CDR3: TGCGCCAGCGGGACAGGTGGAAACACCATATATTTT. Its protein is CASGTGGNTIYF.

In this sample, this clone turned up once. The rearrangement links TRBV7-2 to TRBJ2-3; tentatively, D is TRBD2 (6 bases). V was clipped by 1 base and J by 2 bases, with 13 bases between them. The CDR3 sequence is 16 residues long. Germline assignment: CDR1 SGHTA and CDR2 FQGNSA. The CDR3 sequence is CASSLGGLPLTDTQYF. The DNA of the CDR3 is TGTGCCAGCAGCTTAGGGGGACTCCCTCTCACAGATACGCAGTATTTT.

CDR3 nucleotides: TGTGCCAGCAGCGTACATGCCAGGGGGACTGGAAACACCATATATTTT. It codes for CASSVHARGTGNTIYF. This chain links TRBV9 with TRBJ1-3, with 7 positions matching TRBD1. This CDR3 spans 16 amino acids. Germline trimming cut 1 base from V and 2 bases from J; bases unmatched to any gene: 6. Germline-derived CDR1 and CDR2 are SGDLS and YYNGEE.

There are a few counts of this clone. V is TRBV6-5 and J is TRBJ1-3, with 7 bases identical to TRBD1. V was pared by 6 bases and J by 4 bases, with 6 bases of the junction left unmatched. This CDR3 has 14 residues. Per the germline V gene, CDR1 is MNHEY and CDR2 is SVGAGI. The CDR3 loop reads CASRFGTAGNTIYF. The DNA for the CDR3 is TGTGCCAGCAGATTCGGGACAGCAGGAAACACCATATATTTT.

V gene TRBV6-4 combines with J gene TRBJ1-1; 8 bases match TRBD1. With 2 bases clipped from V and 5 bases from J, the junction kept 10 bases outside the gene matches. Germline assignment: CDR1 MRHNA and CDR2 SNTAGT. This CDR3 has 16 amino acids. The CDR3, as DNA: TGTGCCAGCAGTGACGTCGGACAGGGTCGGAGAACTGAAGCTTTCTTT. This translates into CASSDVGQGRRTEAFF.

This rearrangement joins TRBV18 to TRBJ1-6; TRBD1 matches 9 bases. Per the germline V gene, CDR1 is KGHSH and CDR2 is LQKENI. J gave up 7 bases and V 2 bases, and 3 bases lay outside the gene matches. The CDR3 consists of 15 residues. The CDR3 DNA is TGTGCCAGCTCACCAGGGACAGGGTTGAATTCACCCCTCCACTTT. Its protein is CASSPGTGLNSPLHF.

V and J are TRBV7-3 and TRBJ1-1, with D possibly matching TRBD1 (6 bases). Germline V CDR1 and CDR2: SGHTA, FQGTGA. Trimming removed 2 bases at V and 1 base at J, with 8 bases between. CDR3 length: 14 residues. CDR3 DNA sequence: TGTGCCAGCAGCTTACAGGGGAAGAACACTGAAGCTTTCTTT. Translation: CASSLQGKNTEAFF.

CDR3 amino acids: CASSRDEAQYF. Written as DNA, the CDR3 is TGTGCCAGCAGCCGAGATGAGGCGCAGTATTTT. The chain links TRBV7-9 to TRBJ2-3; the D is unclear. This CDR3 region has 11 residues. The germline V and J ends were trimmed by 5 bases and 10 bases, with 10 bases remaining between them. CDR1 and CDR2 from the germline V gene are SEHNR and FQNEAQ (reference sequence).

This chain connects TRBV28 to TRBJ1-1; D is uncertain. Germline V gene data show CDR1 as MDHEN and CDR2 as SYDVKM. The V gene lost 8 bases and the J gene lost 0 bases, with 13 bases spanning the gap. CDR3 size: 14 residues. The CDR3, as DNA: TGTGCCAGCCTGAGAGGGCGCATGAACACTGAAGCTTTCTTT. Protein product: CASLRGRMNTEAFF.

This sequence joins TRBV28 and TRBJ2-3, with a tentative D call TRBD2 (5 bases). The CDR3 covers 14 residues. Trimming removed 2 bases from V and 5 bases from J, with 11 bases in between. Per germline, CDR1 MDHEN and CDR2 SYDVKM. The CDR3 nucleotides are TGTGCCAGCAGTTTAACCCAGGCGGGAGATACGCAGTATTTT. Its protein product is CASSLTQAGDTQYF.